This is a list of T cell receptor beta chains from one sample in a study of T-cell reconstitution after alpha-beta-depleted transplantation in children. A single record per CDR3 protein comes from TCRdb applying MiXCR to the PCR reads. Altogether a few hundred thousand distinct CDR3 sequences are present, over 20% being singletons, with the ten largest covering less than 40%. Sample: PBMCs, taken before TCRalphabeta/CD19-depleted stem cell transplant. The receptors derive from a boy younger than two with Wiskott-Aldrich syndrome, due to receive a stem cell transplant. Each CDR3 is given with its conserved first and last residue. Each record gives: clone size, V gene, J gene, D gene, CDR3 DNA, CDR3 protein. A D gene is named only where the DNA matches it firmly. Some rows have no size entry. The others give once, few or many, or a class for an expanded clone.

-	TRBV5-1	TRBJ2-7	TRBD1	TGCGCCAGCAGCGTAACAGGGGGCGGTATCTACGAGCAGTACTTC	CASSVTGGGIYEQYF
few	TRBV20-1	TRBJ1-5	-	TGCAGTGCTAGAGACTTCCGGGACGGCAATCAGCCCCAGCATTTT	CSARDFRDGNQPQHF
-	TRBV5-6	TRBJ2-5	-	TGTGCCAGCAGCTTGGCTTGGGCGGACAGTCAAGAGACCCAGTACTTC	CASSLAWADSQETQYF
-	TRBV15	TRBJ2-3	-	TGTGCCACCAGCAGAGGGTCCCTTCAGACTAGCACAGATACGCAGTATTTT	CATSRGSLQTSTDTQYF
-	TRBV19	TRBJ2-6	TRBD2	TGTGCCAGTAGTAGAATGCTAGCGGGAGGGCCTGGGGCCAACGTCCTGACTTTC	CASSRMLAGGPGANVLTF
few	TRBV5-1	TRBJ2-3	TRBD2	TGCGCCAGCAGCGCGGGACTAGCGGGAGGATGGGAGAGGACAGATACGCAGTATTTT	CASSAGLAGGWERTDTQYF
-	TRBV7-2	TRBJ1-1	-	TGTGCCAGCAGCTTAGTTTCCAGGGTGAACACTGAAGCTTTCTTT	CASSLVSRVNTEAFF
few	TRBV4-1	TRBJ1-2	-	TGCGCCAGCAGCCAATACCCCCTGACAGCTAACTATGGCTACACCTTC	CASSQYPLTANYGYTF
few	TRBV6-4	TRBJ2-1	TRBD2	TGTGCCAGCAGTCCAGCCCAACTAGCGGGAGGCCACAATGAGCAGTTCTTC	CASSPAQLAGGHNEQFF
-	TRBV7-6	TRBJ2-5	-	TGTGCCAGCAGCTTAGTAGAGGGGACCCAGTACTTC	CASSLVEGTQYF
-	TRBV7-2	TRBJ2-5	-	TGTGCCAGCAGCCCGATGGGGGCAGACCAAGAGACCCAGTACTTC	CASSPMGADQETQYF
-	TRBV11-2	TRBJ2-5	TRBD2	TGTGCCAGCACCATTCCGGGACTAGCGAGGGAGACCCAGTACTTC	CASTIPGLARETQYF
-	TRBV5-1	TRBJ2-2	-	TGCGCCAGCAGCCGGTGGGTCTCCGGGGAGCTGTTTTTT	CASSRWVSGELFF
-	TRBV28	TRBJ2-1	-	TGTGCCAGCAGTTTAACCACCAGCTCCTACAATGAGCAGTTCTTC	CASSLTTSSYNEQFF
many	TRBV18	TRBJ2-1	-	TGTGCCAGCTCTCTAAAGTGGGTCAATGAGCAGTTCTTC	CASSLKWVNEQFF